This T cell receptor (beta chain) originates from a study of T cells in localized non-small cell lung cancer. CDR1 is MNHNY, CDR2 SVGAGI, per germline (reference sequence). The ends lost 6 bases at V and 0 bases at J; junction bases unmatched: 8. This CDR3 spans 16 amino acids. Method: immunoSEQ multiplex PCR; TCRdb's copy keeps in-frame clones and lacks some. The sample contains about 35,000 clones, around 92% of which appear only once. This clonotype was obtained from an older female donor with stage I lung adenocarcinoma. The rearrangement uses TRBV6-6 and TRBJ1-3, with 7 bases matching TRBD1. The specimen comprised peripheral blood, sampled before any cancer treatment. The CDR3 here is CASSRRDRLSGNTIYF. The CDR3 DNA reads as TGTGCCAGCAGCCGAAGGGACAGACTCTCTGGAAACACCATATATTTT.